The clone carrying this TCR beta chain was recorded a few times. These data originate in a study of early T cells in non-severe SARS-CoV-2 infection. Across the study: Sequenced bulk RNA came from whole blood that was unsorted, and chains were unpaired.

After removal of 5 bases from V and 13 bases from J, the junction contained 10 bases not matched to a gene. Germline V CDR1 and CDR2: LGHNT, FRNRAP. This CDR3 has 13 amino acids. Individually, cDNA molecules had unique molecular identifiers attached to them. TCRdb reanalysed the 5' RACE reads using MiXCR and keeps one entry per CDR3 protein. The sample lists tens of thousands of distinct CDR3 sequences, 5.6% occurring once. The sequencing input was whole blood. This clonotype was obtained from an adult who was a healthcare worker with PCR-confirmed SARS-CoV-2 infection or an uninfected control (not recorded which). V gene TRBV12-5 combines with J gene TRBJ1-1; 10 nucleotides align to TRBD1. The CDR3 bases are TGTGCTAGTGGTCCCCGGACAGGGGGTCGGGTTTTCTTT. Protein: CASGPRTGGRVFF.